This T cell receptor beta chain was recovered during a study of T cell responses to AZD1222 COVID-19 vaccine. Germline V lookup: CDR1 SGHTA, CDR2 FQGNSA. Deletions cut 5 bases from V and 1 base from J, with 18 bases between. The CDR3 has 16 residues. Profiling relied on immunoSEQ multiplex PCR, and the TCRdb table lists in-frame clones only, not all of them. The table records some 150,000 clones, 70% to 90% of them present only once. The chain couples TRBV7-2 to TRBJ2-7, with a possible D match to TRBD1 (7 bases). Specimen: peripheral blood, collected after recovery from COVID-19. This sequence originates from an adult who had recovered from COVID-19. The CDR3 DNA follows: TGTGCCAGCAGCGTAGGGGGCAGGGGGGCTTCCTACGAGCAGTACTTC. This translates into CASSVGGRGASYEQYF. The full variable domain, rest sourced from reference TRBV7-2 and TRBJ2-7, is GAGVSQSPSNKVTEKGKDVELRCDPISGHTALYWYRQSLGQGLEFLIYFQGNSAPDKSGLPSDRFSAERTGGSVSTLTIQRTQQEDSAVYLCASSVGGRGASYEQYFGPGTRLTVT.